This T cell receptor beta chain emerged from a study of blood T cell repertoires in COVID-19. Overall study: Material from acute and convalescent COVID-19 was sourced from the United States, Italy and Spain. PBMCs, B-cell-depleted T cells, or T cells were the source of the cDNA or gDNA that made up the material.

Per the study methods: Amplification with reference gene primers provided the estimates of nucleated cell counts. The assay was immunoSEQ multiplex PCR, and TCRdb's table has in-frame clones only and misses some. V and J calls and clone size follow that table, whereas D and trimming were derived from the DNA. The sample contains around 46,000 clones, 75% to 90% of which appear only once. The CDR3 consists of 14 residues. Germline V gene sequence: CDR1 MNHNY, CDR2 SVGAGI (reference sequence). J gave up 7 bases and V 6 bases, and 3 bases lay outside the gene matches. This receptor was identified in a human donor in a cohort sampled during active COVID-19. The chain uses TRBV6-6 and TRBJ2-2; TRBD1 aligns across 12 bases. Material for sequencing was peripheral blood. The chain's CDR3 is CASSRDRGHGELFF. CDR3 DNA sequence: TGTGCCAGCAGCCGGGACAGGGGGCACGGGGAGCTGTTTTTT.